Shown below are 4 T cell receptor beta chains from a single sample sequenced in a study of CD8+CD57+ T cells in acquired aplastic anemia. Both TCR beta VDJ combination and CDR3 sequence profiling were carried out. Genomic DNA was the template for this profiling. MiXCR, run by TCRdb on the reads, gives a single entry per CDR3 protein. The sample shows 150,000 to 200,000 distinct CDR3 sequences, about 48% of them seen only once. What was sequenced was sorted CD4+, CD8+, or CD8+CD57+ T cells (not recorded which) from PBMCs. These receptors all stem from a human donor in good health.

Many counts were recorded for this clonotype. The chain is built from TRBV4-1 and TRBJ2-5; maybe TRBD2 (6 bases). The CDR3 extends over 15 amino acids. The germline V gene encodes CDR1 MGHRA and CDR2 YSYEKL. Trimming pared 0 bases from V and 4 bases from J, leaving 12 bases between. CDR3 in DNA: TGCGCCAGCAGCCAAGATCGGCGAGCGGGAGAGACCCAGTACTTC. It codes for CASSQDRRAGETQYF.

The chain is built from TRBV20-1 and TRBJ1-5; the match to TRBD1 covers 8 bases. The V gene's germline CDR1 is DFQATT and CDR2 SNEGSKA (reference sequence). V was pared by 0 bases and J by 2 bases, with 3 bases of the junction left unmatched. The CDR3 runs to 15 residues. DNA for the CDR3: TGCAGTGCTAGAGATGCGACAGGGGGCAATCAGCCCCAGCATTTT. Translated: CSARDATGGNQPQHF.

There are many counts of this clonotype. The CDR3 region has the DNA TGTGCCAGCACTGAGGGACGGATTCCCTACGAGCAGTACTTC. Translated: CASTEGRIPYEQYF. This chain connects TRBV6-1 to TRBJ2-7; D could derive from TRBD1 or TRBD2 (5 bases each). V gave up 7 bases and J gave up 2 bases, with 15 bases separating them. Germline loops: CDR1 MNHNS, CDR2 SASEGT. This CDR3 has 14 amino acids.

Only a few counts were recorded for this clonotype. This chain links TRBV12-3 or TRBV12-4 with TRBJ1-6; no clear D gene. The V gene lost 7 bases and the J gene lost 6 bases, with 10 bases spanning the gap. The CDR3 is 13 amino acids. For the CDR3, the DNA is TGTGCCAGCACCCAGACCGGTAATTCACCCCTCCACTTT. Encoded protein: CASTQTGNSPLHF.